The rows below give T cell receptor beta chains drawn from one sample of a study of control samples from healthy donors and cancer patients. Profiling relied on immunoSEQ multiplex PCR, and the TCRdb table lists in-frame clones only, not all of them. The data show some 67,000 clones, roughly 86% seen once. What was sequenced was PBMCs. These receptors all come from a man in his fifties or sixties with lung cancer. The CDR3 runs from the conserved cysteine through the conserved F or W. Fields, in order: V gene, clone size, D gene, J gene, CDR3 protein, CDR3 DNA. D genes are given only for firm matches. Size values are once, few and many counts, or a class for expanded clones, and some rows have none.

>TRBV18|-|-|TRBJ2-3
CASSPSTDTQYF
TGTGCCAGCTCCCCAAGCACAGATACGCAGTATTTT
>TRBV29-1|-|-|TRBJ2-1
CSVEDGVGSSYNEQFF
TGCAGCGTTGAAGATGGCGTGGGGAGCTCCTACAATGAGCAGTTCTTC
>TRBV3-1/TRBV3-2|few|-|TRBJ2-2
CASSPRLQGTGELFF
TGTGCCAGCAGCCCTCGCCTACAGGGCACCGGGGAGCTGTTTTTT
>TRBV5-4|-|-|TRBJ1-2
CASTNLWSGYTF
TGTGCCAGCACAAATCTGTGGAGTGGCTACACCTTC
>TRBV5-1|-|TRBD2|TRBJ2-2
CASSSVGGNGELFF
TGCGCCAGCAGCTCAGTCGGGGGGAACGGGGAGCTGTTTTTT
>TRBV10-2|-|-|TRBJ2-7
CASGPSYEQYF
TGCGCCAGCGGACCCTCCTACGAGCAGTACTTC
>TRBV27|-|TRBD2|TRBJ2-2
CASSLREAGGNTGELFF
TGTGCCAGCAGTTTAAGGGAAGCGGGGGGGAACACCGGGGAGCTGTTTTTT
>TRBV7-3|few|-|TRBJ1-5
CAGGDPHQPQHF
TGTGCCGGCGGGGACCCACATCAGCCCCAGCATTTT
>TRBV5-1|-|TRBD1|TRBJ2-3
CASSFFGTGGGTDTQYF
TGCGCCAGCAGCTTCTTCGGGACAGGGGGCGGCACAGATACGCAGTATTTT
>TRBV30|-|TRBD1|TRBJ1-1
CAWSFTGGTGTEAFF
TGTGCCTGGAGTTTCACAGGGGGCACGGGTACTGAAGCTTTCTTT
>TRBV7-2|-|TRBD1|TRBJ2-3
CASSLAGSRGQDTQYF
TGTGCCAGCAGCTTAGCGGGCTCGAGGGGGCAAGATACGCAGTATTTT
>TRBV18|-|-|TRBJ1-2
CASSATGAGNYGYTF
TGTGCCAGCTCTGCGACGGGGGCCGGTAACTATGGCTACACCTTC
>TRBV24-1|-|-|TRBJ2-5
CATSEGNRQETQYF
TGTGCCACCAGTGAAGGCAACCGCCAAGAGACCCAGTACTTC
>TRBV5-6|-|-|TRBJ2-5
CASRQSPSETQYF
TGTGCCAGCAGACAAAGTCCTTCAGAGACCCAGTACTTC
>TRBV7-9|-|-|TRBJ1-1
CASSLALVGEAFF
TGTGCCAGCAGCTTAGCTCTCGTGGGTGAGGCTTTCTTT
>TRBV5-4|-|-|TRBJ2-1
CASSKAASVVGEQFF
TGTGCCAGCTCGAAAGCGGCTAGCGTGGTGGGTGAGCAGTTCTTC
>TRBV5-4|-|-|TRBJ2-1
CASSPHPSSYNEQFF
TGTGCCAGCAGCCCCCACCCTAGCTCCTACAATGAGCAGTTCTTC